The 26 T cell receptor beta chains presented below share a single source sample, sequenced in a study of cytomegalovirus exposure and HLA in healthy donors. TCRdb's copy holds only in-frame clones and misses some; the assay was immunoSEQ multiplex PCR. Altogether roughly 150,000 clones are present, 80% to 90% being singletons, with the ten largest covering about 5.8%. Sequencing was done on a sample of PBMCs. The receptors originated from a woman in her 30s in good health and CMV-seronegative.

This chain uses TRBV5-4 with TRBJ2-3, with D unclear. From germline, CDR1 is SGHNT and CDR2 YYREEE (reference sequence). This CDR3 contains 13 residues. Trimming stripped 5 bases from V and 4 bases from J, with 11 bases between. The CDR3 bases are TGTGCCAGCAGTTACAACGCCGCAGATACGCAGTATTTT. Translated: CASSYNAADTQYF.

CDR3 nucleotide sequence: TGCGCCAGCAGCCCAGGAAACGACGCGGGACGTGGCTACACCTTC. Translated: CASSPGNDAGRGYTF. V is TRBV4-3 and J is TRBJ1-2; D is perhaps TRBD1 (5 bases). CDR1 LGHNA and CDR2 YSLEER come from the germline V gene. V shed 4 bases and J shed 7 bases, with 19 bases lying between them. The CDR3 has 15 amino acids.

The rearrangement uses TRBV7-9 and TRBJ1-1, with 7 bases lining up with TRBD1. The CDR3 length is 13 residues. Losses at the gene ends were 5 bases for V and 8 bases for J; bases not matched to a gene: 8. Germline CDR1 and CDR2: SEHNR and FQNEAQ (reference sequence). This CDR3 reads CASSLTGLPEAFF. CDR3 DNA sequence: TGTGCCAGCAGCCTGACAGGGCTCCCCGAAGCTTTCTTT. The full variable domain, its missing parts supplied by reference TRBV7-9 and TRBJ1-1, is DTGVSQNPRHKITKRGQNVTFRCDPISEHNRLYWYRQTLGQGPEFLTYFQNEAQLEKSRLLSDRFSAERPKGSFSTLEIQRTEQGDSAMYLCASSLTGLPEAFFGQGTRLTVV.

The gene calls are TRBV6-5 and TRBJ2-7; 9 bases are a match to TRBD2. This CDR3 comprises 15 residues. V lost 0 bases to trimming and J lost 0 bases; unmatched junction nucleotides: 0. Germline CDR1 and CDR2: MNHEY and SVGAGI. The CDR3 region is CASSYSSGSSYEQYF. CDR3 nucleotides: TGTGCCAGCAGTTACTCTAGCGGGAGCTCCTACGAGCAGTACTTC.

The chain couples TRBV4-3 to TRBJ1-6; D not certain. With 3 bases removed from V and 3 bases from J, the gap between germline ends came to 9 bases. CDR3 length equals 15 residues. CDR1 and CDR2 (germline): LGHNA, YSLEER. In DNA, the CDR3 is TGCGCCAGCAGCCAGGACGCGGGCTATAATTCACCCCTCCACTTT. This gives the protein CASSQDAGYNSPLHF.

V and J are TRBV7-9 and TRBJ2-2, with 8 bases lining up with TRBD1. The CDR3 has 16 amino acids. The trim removed 3 bases at V and 1 base at J, leaving 4 bases unmatched. Germline-derived CDR1 and CDR2 are SEHNR and FQNEAQ (reference sequence). For the CDR3, the DNA is TGTGCCAGCAGCTTTCCCGGGACAGGGAACACCGGGGAGCTGTTTTTT. Its translation: CASSFPGTGNTGELFF.

The J gene is TRBJ1-2, the V gene TRBV28; the D gene is possibly TRBD1 (5 bases). Germline CDR1 reads MDHEN; CDR2 reads SYDVKM. The CDR3 runs to 14 residues. The V and J ends lost 8 bases and 0 bases respectively, with 13 bases between them. The CDR3 sequence: CASALQAPNYGYTF. The CDR3 DNA reads TGTGCCAGCGCATTACAGGCGCCTAACTATGGCTACACCTTC.

The chain carries TRBV2 and TRBJ2-3; possibly TRBD1 for D (5 bases). CDR3 size: 14 residues. Trimming cost V 2 bases and J 1 base, with 7 bases left between them. Germline values: CDR1 SNHLY, CDR2 FYNNEI. CDR3 nucleotides: TGTGCCAGCAGTGAACGCAGGGGCACAGATACGCAGTATTTT. Its translation: CASSERRGTDTQYF.

This chain joins TRBV20-1 and TRBJ2-1; D call uncertain. Germline CDR1 and CDR2: DFQATT and SNEGSKA (reference sequence). Trimming shortened V by 5 bases and J by 7 bases, and 9 bases separated the two germline ends. CDR3 length equals 11 residues. The CDR3 DNA follows: TGCAGTGCTCCCGGGCGGAATGAGCAGTTCTTC. This translates into CSAPGRNEQFF.

J is TRBJ2-5 and V is TRBV5-1, with TRBD1 matching 7 bases. The V segment lost 0 bases and the J segment 1 base; nucleotides outside the gene matches: 3. The CDR3 length is 15 residues. Germline V CDR1 and CDR2: SGHRS, YFSETQ. The CDR3 nucleotides read TGCGCCAGCAGCTTGGAGACAGGGAGCCAAGAGACCCAGTACTTC. Translating gives CASSLETGSQETQYF.

The chain uses TRBV27 and TRBJ2-7, with 7 bases that match TRBD1. The germline CDR1 and CDR2 sequences are MNHEY and SMNVEV (reference sequence). The CDR3 runs 15 residues. V gave up 8 bases and J gave up 7 bases; unmatched junction bases: 17. The DNA for the CDR3 is TGTGCCAGCGAAGGTGGGGGACAGCGAAGACGGGAGCAGTACTTC. Its protein product is CASEGGGQRRREQYF.

The V gene is TRBV7-8, the J gene TRBJ2-7; D remains unclear. CDR3 length equals 14 residues. Germline CDR1 SGHVS, CDR2 FQNEAQ. V gave up 1 base and J gave up 5 bases, with 12 bases separating them. DNA for the CDR3: TGTGCCAGCAGCTTAGTCGACCTGGTGCACGAGCAGTACTTC. As protein: CASSLVDLVHEQYF.

The chain joins TRBV7-2 to TRBJ2-1; D is unresolved. This CDR3 has 15 residues. Germline V lookup: CDR1 SGHTA, CDR2 FQGNSA. Trimming stripped 0 bases from V and 6 bases from J, with 12 bases between. The CDR3 DNA reads TGTGCCAGCAGCTTAGCGGCAGGACCCACCAATGAGCAGTTCTTC. Protein: CASSLAAGPTNEQFF.

V usage is TRBV27 and J usage is TRBJ2-7; no reliable D call. The CDR3 is 10 amino acids. Germline V gene data show CDR1 as MNHEY and CDR2 as SMNVEV (reference sequence). V was pared by 2 bases and J by 5 bases, with 1 base between. The CDR3 loop is CASSLNEQYF. The CDR3 DNA reads TGTGCCAGCAGTTTAAACGAGCAGTACTTC.

The CDR3 region has the DNA TGTGCCATTAAAAGGACTAGCGGGCAAGAGACCCAGTACTTC. This sequence encodes CAIKRTSGQETQYF. The chain links TRBV28 to TRBJ2-5; 11 positions match TRBD2. The length of the CDR3 is 14 residues. CDR1 and CDR2 from the germline V gene are MDHEN and SYDVKM. The ends lost 10 bases at V and 2 bases at J; junction bases unmatched: 6.

This chain links TRBV15 with TRBJ2-7; a weak D match, TRBD1 (6 bases). The germline gives CDR1 LNHNV, CDR2 YYDKDF (reference sequence). This CDR3 contains 16 residues. V gave up 4 bases and J gave up 3 bases, with 19 bases separating them. CDR3 DNA: TGTGCCACCAGCATGTGGGGGCCGGGACGGTTCTACGAGCAGTACTTC. Amino acids: CATSMWGPGRFYEQYF.

This chain joins TRBV29-1 and TRBJ2-7, with a tentative D call TRBD2 (6 bases). There are 12 residues in the CDR3. Germline V gene data show CDR1 as SQVTM and CDR2 as ANQGSEA. Trimming shortened V by 6 bases and J by 3 bases, and 12 bases separated the two germline ends. CDR3 sequence: CSVGGVGYEQYF. In nucleotides, the CDR3 is TGCAGCGTCGGAGGGGTTGGCTACGAGCAGTACTTC.

The V call is TRBV28, the J call TRBJ1-5; 10 nucleotides agree with TRBD1. The CDR3 is made up of 15 amino acids. Germline loops: CDR1 MDHEN, CDR2 SYDVKM. Germline trimming cut 6 bases from V and 4 bases from J; bases unmatched to any gene: 6. CDR3 DNA sequence: TGTGCCAGCAGCTTGGGACAGGGGCCGAATCAGCCCCAGCATTTT. It codes for CASSLGQGPNQPQHF. The variable domain in full, completed from reference TRBV28 and TRBJ1-5, reads DVKVTQSSRYLVKRTGEKVFLECVQDMDHENMFWYRQDPGLGLRLIYFSYDVKMKEKGDIPEGYSVSREKKERFSLILESASTNQTSMYLCASSLGQGPNQPQHFGDGTRLSIL.

The chain couples TRBV5-6 to TRBJ2-1, with D possibly matching TRBD2 (5 bases). Germline lookup yields CDR1 SGHDT and CDR2 YYEEEE. The V gene lost 3 bases and the J gene lost 5 bases, with 9 bases spanning the gap. CDR3 length equals 13 residues. CDR3 nucleotide sequence: TGTGCCAGCAGCTCTGAGGGTAACAATGAGCAGTTCTTC. This codes for CASSSEGNNEQFF.

The chain links TRBV7-6 to TRBJ2-5; D call uncertain. Looked up from germline, CDR1 is SGHVS and CDR2 is FNYEAQ. Trimming stripped 5 bases from V and 4 bases from J, with 17 bases between. The CDR3 has 15 residues. The CDR3 reads CASSLGQGVRETQYF. The CDR3 DNA reads as TGTGCCAGCAGCCTGGGTCAAGGTGTGCGAGAGACCCAGTACTTC.

This rearrangement joins TRBV6-5 to TRBJ1-3; maybe TRBD1 (5 bases). This CDR3 has 14 amino acids. Germline V gene sequence: CDR1 MNHEY, CDR2 SVGAGI. The V end was cut by 5 bases, the J end by 0 bases, with 8 bases between. CDR3 amino acids: CASSADSSGNTIYF. The CDR3 DNA reads TGTGCCAGCAGTGCCGACAGCTCTGGAAACACCATATATTTT.

The table lists this clone with a count of one. V gene TRBV4-1 combines with J gene TRBJ2-1; D perhaps matches TRBD2 (6 bases). Germline V CDR1 and CDR2: MGHRA, YSYEKL. The CDR3 consists of 16 residues. Trimming removed 0 bases from V and 7 bases from J, with 16 bases in between. CDR3 sequence reads: CASSQESGLGRNEQFF. In DNA, the CDR3 is TGCGCCAGCAGCCAAGAGTCGGGGCTTGGGAGGAATGAGCAGTTCTTC.

About this clone itself: Mismatch with germline at one junction end may stem from a read error. The V gene is TRBV7-7, the J gene TRBJ2-3, with 8 bases fitting TRBD1. This CDR3 comprises 13 residues. CDR1 and CDR2 (germline): SSHAT, FNYEAQ (reference sequence). CDR3 DNA: TGTGCTAGCAGCCGTCAGGGGGCCGGTACGCAGTATTTT. Translated: CASSRQGAGTQYF.

The V and J genes are TRBV11-2 and TRBJ1-1; the D is unclear. Germline loops: CDR1 SGHAT, CDR2 FQNNGV. Between the trimmed V and J ends, which lost 4 bases and 5 bases, there was a span of 8 bases. The CDR3 has 12 amino acids. The CDR3 reads CASSSFGTEAFF. CDR3 bases: TGTGCCAGCAGCTCGTTCGGTACTGAAGCTTTCTTT.

Written as DNA, the CDR3 is TGTGCCAGCAGTTTAGGGGGTCAGTCCTACAATGAGCAGTTCTTC. Protein product: CASSLGGQSYNEQFF. The V and J genes are TRBV27 and TRBJ2-1, with D perhaps assigned TRBD1 or TRBD2 (5 bases each). Per germline, CDR1 MNHEY and CDR2 SMNVEV (reference sequence). V was trimmed by 2 bases and J by 1 base, leaving 9 bases between them. The CDR3 is 15 residues long.

The chain joins TRBV6-6 to TRBJ2-1; D is uncertain. V shed 2 bases and J shed 8 bases, with 4 bases lying between them. Germline assignment: CDR1 MNHNY and CDR2 SVGAGI (reference sequence). This CDR3 has 11 residues. The CDR3 sequence is CASSYEYEQFF. As DNA, the CDR3 is TGTGCCAGCAGTTACGAGTATGAGCAGTTCTTC.